Shown below are 23 T cell receptor beta chains from a single sample sequenced in a study of T cell repertoires in cytomegalovirus infection. TCRdb itself ran the reads through MiXCR, one entry per CDR3 protein. This sample has approximately 140,000 distinct CDR3 sequences, with roughly 6.5% found just once. Sequencing was carried out using PBMCs. Source of these receptors: a human donor in good health (CMV status not recorded). Some clones in this sample may be carry-over from other donors' samples.

Regarding this clonotype: This could be a read error, since a much larger clone is one nucleotide away. A read error is likely, as this CDR3 ends without the conserved phenylalanine or tryptophan. V usage is TRBV7-9 and J usage is TRBJ1-1, with D unclear. The V end was cut by 1 base, the J end by 2 bases, with 11 bases between. CDR3 length: 15 amino acids. Germline V lookup: CDR1 SEHNR, CDR2 FQNEAQ (reference sequence). CDR3 sequence: CASSLVTGYNTEAFL. The CDR3 DNA sequence: TGTGCCAGCAGCTTAGTGACGGGGTACAACACTGAAGCTTTCCTT.

Ten or more counts support this clonotype. The chain employs TRBV12-3 or TRBV12-4 and TRBJ2-3; perhaps TRBD1 as D (5 bases). The CDR3 runs to 13 residues. Trimming took 9 bases from V and 1 from J, leaving 11 bases between them. CDR3 DNA sequence: TGTGCCAGTTCCGAAGGGGGCACAGATACGCAGTATTTT. Residues: CASSEGGTDTQYF.

This clonotype was recorded at least ten times. The chain joins TRBV5-6 to TRBJ1-1; 10 nucleotides agree with TRBD1. This CDR3 contains 15 residues. Per germline, CDR1 SGHDT and CDR2 YYEEEE. V lost 3 bases to trimming and J lost 6 bases; unmatched junction nucleotides: 8. CDR3 sequence: CASSSGQGFVSEAFF. For the CDR3, the DNA is TGTGCCAGCAGCTCGGGACAGGGGTTTGTCTCTGAAGCTTTCTTT. Full variable domain (rest looked up from reference TRBV5-6 and TRBJ1-1): DAGVTQSPTHLIKTRGQQVTLRCSPKSGHDTVSWYQQALGQGPQFIFQYYEEEERQRGNFPDRFSGHQFPNYSSELNVNALLLGDSALYLCASSSGQGFVSEAFFGQGTRLTVV.

This clonotype was counted many times. CDR3: CASSFSRTACVPMAQHF. The CDR3 region has the DNA TGTGCCAGCAGCTTCTCGAGGACAGCGTGCGTCCCAATGGCCCAGCATTTT. The chain recombines TRBV7-6 with TRBJ1-5, with D perhaps matching TRBD1 (6 bases). The length of the CDR3 is 17 residues. Trimming took off 3 bases at V and 11 bases at J, with 26 bases between the two ends. Per the germline V gene, CDR1 is SGHVS and CDR2 is FNYEAQ. Based on the CDR3 plus reference TRBV7-6 and TRBJ1-5, the full variable domain is GAGVSQSPRYKVTKRGQDVALRCDPISGHVSLYWYRQALGQGPEFLTYFNYEAQQDKSGLPNDRFSAERPEGSISTLTIQRTEQRDSAMYRCASSFSRTACVPMAQHFGDGTRLSIL.

This clonotype was picked up many times. V gene TRBV7-3 combines with J gene TRBJ2-5, with D perhaps assigned TRBD1 or TRBD2 (5 bases each). The CDR3 length is 15 residues. Germline CDR1 reads SGHTA; CDR2 reads FQGTGA. V was trimmed by 0 bases and J by 5 bases, leaving 13 bases between them. CDR3 residues: CASSLTGTLVETQYF. The CDR3 DNA reads TGTGCCAGCAGCTTAACCGGGACGTTGGTGGAGACCCAGTACTTC. Based on the CDR3 plus reference TRBV7-3 and TRBJ2-5, the full variable domain is GAGVSQTPSNKVTEKGKYVELRCDPISGHTALYWYRQSLGQGPEFLIYFQGTGAADDSGLPNDRFFAVRPEGSVSTLKIQRTERGDSAVYLCASSLTGTLVETQYFGPGTRLLVL.

This clonotype was observed at least ten times. The chain links TRBV7-3 to TRBJ1-1; D is undetermined. CDR1 and CDR2 (germline): SGHTA, FQGTGA. This CDR3 contains 14 residues. The germline V and J ends were trimmed by 3 bases and 0 bases, with 8 bases remaining between them. CDR3 residues: CASSLIGMNTEAFF. CDR3 nucleotide sequence: TGTGCCAGCAGCTTGATCGGCATGAACACTGAAGCTTTCTTT.

The sample holds many counts of this clonotype. The rearrangement links TRBV7-8 to TRBJ2-3, with 14 bases aligning to TRBD2. The CDR3 loop spans 19 amino acids. Losses at the gene ends were 5 bases for V and 0 bases for J; bases not matched to a gene: 10. Per germline, CDR1 SGHVS and CDR2 FQNEAQ. The CDR3, as DNA: TGTGCCAGCAGCACAAGACTAGCGGGGGGGCCTGTGAGCACAGATACGCAGTATTTT. This sequence encodes CASSTRLAGGPVSTDTQYF.

This clonotype came up a few times. The chain carries TRBV15 and TRBJ2-3; the D gene is possibly TRBD1 (6 bases). V lost 7 bases to trimming and J lost 2 bases, with 13 bases between them. The germline gives CDR1 LNHNV, CDR2 YYDKDF (reference sequence). CDR3 length equals 14 residues. The CDR3 bases are TGTGCCACCACTCTCCGGGACAACACAGATACGCAGTATTTT. The encoded protein is CATTLRDNTDTQYF.

This clonotype was counted many times. The J gene is TRBJ1-2, the V gene TRBV6-2 or TRBV6-3; maybe TRBD1 (6 bases). V was pared by 8 bases and J by 2 bases, with 15 bases between. The CDR3 spans 14 residues. Germline V gene lookup returns CDR1 MNHEY and CDR2 SVGEGT. The DNA of the CDR3 is TGTGCCAGCTTAAGAGGGGGAGAAAACTATGGCTACACCTTC. This translates into CASLRGGENYGYTF.

This clonotype was counted many times. The chain carries TRBV11-2 and TRBJ2-5; no reliable D call. From germline, CDR1 is SGHAT and CDR2 FQNNGV. V was trimmed by 2 bases and J by 5 bases, leaving 18 bases between them. This CDR3 has 16 residues. DNA of the CDR3: TGTGCCAGCAGCTTATTCGGGTTCTCCCAGTCGGAGACCCAGTACTTC. Translation gives CASSLFGFSQSETQYF.

This chain links TRBV19 with TRBJ2-5; 8 positions match TRBD2. The CDR3 consists of 14 residues. V lost 3 bases to trimming and J lost 5 bases; unmatched junction nucleotides: 5. The V gene's germline CDR1 is LNHDA and CDR2 SQIVND (reference sequence). The CDR3, as DNA: TGTGCCAGTAGTATCGGCGGGGGGACGGAGACCCAGTACTTC. Its protein is CASSIGGGTETQYF.

This clonotype appeared many times. The V call is TRBV7-9, the J call TRBJ1-2, with D tentatively TRBD1 (6 bases). The CDR3 runs to 13 residues. The V gene lost 2 bases and the J gene lost 8 bases, with 12 bases spanning the gap. CDR1 is SEHNR, CDR2 FQNEAQ, per germline (reference sequence). CDR3: CASSLKPQGGYTF. The CDR3, as DNA: TGTGCCAGCAGCTTAAAACCCCAGGGGGGCTACACCTTC.

This clonotype was found many times. This chain links TRBV4-1 with TRBJ1-1; D unclear. V lost 0 bases to trimming and J lost 5 bases, with 7 bases between them. The germline gives CDR1 MGHRA, CDR2 YSYEKL. The CDR3 is 13 residues long. CDR3 in DNA: TGCGCCAGCAGCCAAGATTCCAGTACTGAAGCTTTCTTT. Protein: CASSQDSSTEAFF.

To note about this clonotype: No conserved phenylalanine or tryptophan is present at the end of the CDR3, so a read error is the likely explanation. V and J are TRBV30 and TRBJ1-1, with a possible D match to TRBD1 (5 bases). Looked up from germline, CDR1 is GTSNPN and CDR2 is SVGIG (reference sequence). The V and J ends lost 3 bases and 6 bases respectively, with 14 bases between them. The CDR3 loop spans 13 amino acids. DNA of the CDR3: TGTGCCTGGAGAGGCAGGGCCTATGCTGAAGCTTTCCTT. This translates into CAWRGRAYAEAFL.

This clonotype was recorded at least ten times. The rearrangement links TRBV24-1 to TRBJ1-2; D not resolved. Trimming pared 3 bases from V and 3 bases from J, leaving 13 bases between. CDR1 KGHDR and CDR2 SFDVKD come from the germline V gene. The CDR3 is 15 amino acids. The CDR3 reads CATSDRSGEYYGYTF. DNA of the CDR3: TGTGCCACCAGTGATCGATCAGGAGAGTACTATGGCTACACCTTC.

This clonotype was counted only a few times. The CDR3 spells CASSTNRVQEQYF. In DNA form, the CDR3 reads TGTGCCAGTAGTACCAACAGGGTCCAAGAGCAGTACTTC. The chain couples TRBV19 to TRBJ2-7, with D tentatively TRBD1 (6 bases). Germline CDR1 is LNHDA and CDR2 is SQIVND (reference sequence). This CDR3 has 13 amino acids. V lost 4 bases, J lost 7 bases, and 14 bases lay in between.

In its sample, this clonotype was seen a few times. The chain has TRBV18 and TRBJ1-1; D remains ambiguous. The CDR3 runs 14 residues. CDR1 is KGHSH, CDR2 LQKENI, per germline. V lost 2 bases to trimming and J lost 0 bases, with 7 bases between them. CDR3 sequence (DNA): TGTGCCAGCTCACCAATAGGCATGAACACTGAAGCTTTCTTT. As protein: CASSPIGMNTEAFF.

Only a few counts were recorded for this clonotype. The chain combines TRBV10-3 with TRBJ2-2; D gene unclear. The V gene lost 0 bases and the J gene lost 0 bases, with 5 bases spanning the gap. The CDR3 has 15 residues. Germline-derived CDR1 and CDR2 are ENHRY and SYGVKD. The CDR3 spells CAISESWSNTGELFF. The CDR3 DNA reads as TGTGCCATCAGTGAGTCGTGGTCGAACACCGGGGAGCTGTTTTTT.

V usage is TRBV29-1 and J usage is TRBJ2-1; 9 bases agree with TRBD1. V dropped 5 bases and J dropped 6; count of bases not matched to a gene: 8. CDR3 length: 14 amino acids. CDR1 is SQVTM, CDR2 ANQGSEA, per germline. The DNA of the CDR3 is TGCAGCGTTCCCGGGACAGGGAATCTCAATGAGCAGTTCTTC. This gives the protein CSVPGTGNLNEQFF.

This clonotype was seen ten or more times. The chain carries TRBV7-6 and TRBJ2-5; D unresolved. In germline, CDR1 is SGHVS, CDR2 FNYEAQ. The CDR3 extends over 14 amino acids. With 2 bases removed from V and 5 bases from J, the gap between germline ends came to 12 bases. The CDR3 bases are TGTGCCAGCAGCTTATTACCCCCCCGGGAGACCCAGTACTTC. It encodes CASSLLPPRETQYF.

At least ten counts were recorded for this clonotype. The gene calls are TRBV5-5 and TRBJ2-3, with TRBD2 as a possible D gene (6 bases). V was cut by 1 base and J by 6 bases, with 15 bases left in between. The CDR3 length is 15 residues. CDR1 is SGHKS, CDR2 YYEKEE, per germline (reference sequence). The CDR3 reads CASSLRRGSTDTQYF. For the CDR3, the DNA is TGTGCCAGCAGCTTGCGCCGGGGGTCAACTGATACGCAGTATTTT.

At least ten counts were recorded for this clonotype. The chain links TRBV28 to TRBJ2-3; D may match TRBD1 or TRBD2 (7 bases each). CDR3 length equals 13 residues. Per germline, CDR1 MDHEN and CDR2 SYDVKM. V dropped 11 bases and J dropped 6 bases, with 18 bases sitting between them. The CDR3 is CAFQGGGDDTQYF. The CDR3 DNA sequence: TGTGCCTTCCAGGGGGGGGGCGACGATACGCAGTATTTT.

The sample holds many counts of this clonotype. The V and J genes are TRBV7-2 and TRBJ2-1; 7 bases line up with TRBD1. Trimming cost V 1 base and J 3 bases; bases outside gene matches: 3. In germline, CDR1 is SGHTA, CDR2 FQGNSA. There are 15 residues in the CDR3. CDR3 region: CASSLGQGFYNEQFF. The DNA of the CDR3 is TGTGCCAGCAGCTTAGGACAGGGTTTCTACAATGAGCAGTTCTTC.